This T cell receptor (beta chain) originates from a study of blood T cells in healthy people across ages. Study at large: Template switching retrieved approximately one barcoded beta molecule for each two T cells.

Only a few counts were recorded for this clonotype. Its antigen is not known. In germline, CDR1 is MNHEY, CDR2 SVGAGI. The ends were cut back, 7 bases at V and 0 bases at J, with 13 bases in the middle. The CDR3 loop spans 15 amino acids. General study results and limits: Higher diversity and more naive CD4+ cells were features of long-lived donors, compared to aged donors.

The use of a sample-barcoded 5' primer and a J-beta primer mix characterized a second PCR of about 7 to 12 cycles. From the 5' RACE reads, TCRdb called clonotypes with MiXCR, one entry per CDR3 protein. The repertoire holds about 800,000 distinct CDR3 sequences, with about 25% as singletons. These data are also associated with another study on T cells of mothers and their children. From that paper: Sequencing returned over 9.5 million TCR beta CDR3 reads per mother and 3 million to 3.5 million per child. Thymic selection molds TCR recombination output in much the same way for related pairs as for unrelated pairs.

The V call is TRBV6-5, the J call TRBJ1-3; tentatively, D is TRBD1 (6 bases). The clonotype was recovered from a boy aged 10-17 years in good health. Sample: blood. Here the CDR3 reads CASKDSKLSGNTIYF. The DNA of the CDR3 is TGTGCCAGCAAGGACAGCAAGCTCTCTGGAAACACCATATATTTT.